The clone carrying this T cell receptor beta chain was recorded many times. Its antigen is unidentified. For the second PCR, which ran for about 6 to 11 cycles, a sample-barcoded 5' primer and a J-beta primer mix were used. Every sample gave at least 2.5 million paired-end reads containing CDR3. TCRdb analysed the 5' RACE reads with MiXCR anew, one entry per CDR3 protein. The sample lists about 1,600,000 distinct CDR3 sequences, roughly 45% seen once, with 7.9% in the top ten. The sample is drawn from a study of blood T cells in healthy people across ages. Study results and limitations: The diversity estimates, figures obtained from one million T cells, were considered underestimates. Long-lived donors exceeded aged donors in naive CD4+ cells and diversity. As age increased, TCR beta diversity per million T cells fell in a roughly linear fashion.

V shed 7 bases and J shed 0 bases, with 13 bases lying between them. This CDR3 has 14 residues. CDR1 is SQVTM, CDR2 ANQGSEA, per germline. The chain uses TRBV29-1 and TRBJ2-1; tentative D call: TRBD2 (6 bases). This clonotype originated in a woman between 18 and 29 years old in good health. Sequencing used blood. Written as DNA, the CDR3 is TGCAGCGGCAAACTAGCCAGCTCCTACAATGAGCAGTTCTTC. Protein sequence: CSGKLASSYNEQFF.